The entry that follows covers one TCR beta chain sequence. This clone was recorded once. It has no known antigen specificity. No base quality information exists; no much larger clone differs at one position. These data are taken from a study of blood T cell repertoires in COVID-19 (dated by TCRdb to 2018 to 2020). Regarding the study in general: The collaborator samples originated in the United States, Italy and Spain and spanned the acute and convalescent phases of COVID-19. The repertoires were released in a freely available public database meant as a resource for research on the immune response to SARS-CoV-2. The dataset comprised deeply sampled blood TCRbeta repertoires from subjects exposed to, actively infected with, or recovered from COVID-19. HLA class I and class II types, where available, came from metadata supplied by the sample provider rather than from assay-based typing. The material from the prospective study consisted of cDNA or gDNA derived from T cells, B-cell-depleted T cells, or PBMCs. The samples were drawn from two sources: the first 160 participants of the ongoing ImmuneRACE study, and 1,254 subjects contributed by 6 global collaborators. The sample metadata nearly always contained a de-identified subject ID, COVID-19 status, age in years and sex. Broader findings and caveats from the paper: The quantity of clinical and demographic metadata differed by source and by participant and was supplied without curation.

The immunoSEQ Assay, a bias-controlled multiplex PCR, was used to amplify TCRbeta CDR3 regions from genomic DNA. In the authors' own workflow: The number of nucleated cells in each sample was estimated from the amplification of reference gene primers within the assay. To quantify the absolute abundance of each unique TCRbeta CDR3 rearrangement, sequence reads were collapsed and filtered. For each sample, productive Simpson clonality was calculated as the square root of Simpson's diversity index over productive rearrangements. The clones in this table, taken by TCRdb from immuneACCESS, are in-frame only. Not every clone is retained; where verified, under half of the shortfall comes from an unresolved V gene, and the cause of the rest is unknown. The V and J calls and clone size are taken from that table; D and trimming were inferred from the DNA. The sample table records fewer than 150,000 clones; 75% to 90% of these occur just once. Of the sample, approximately 4.5% is held by the ten largest clones.

Whole blood was collected in K2EDTA tubes by collaborating institutions according to the institutions' own protocols. For TCRbeta analysis, collaborators shipped samples as frozen whole blood, isolated PBMCs, or DNA extracted from either of those sample types. V loses 1 base of germline sequence and J loses 14 bases, and the interval between the two ends is 12 bases. The CDR3, cysteine through phenylalanine, is 12 amino acids long. Only the CDR3 portion is preserved as DNA: 36 bases, with reading frame beginning at the first base. The germline V gene gives CDR1 as SGHNT and CDR2 as YENEEA. Here the chain combines TRBV11-3 and TRBJ2-1; the D segment could be TRBD1, given 6 matching bases. Sequencing was done on a sample of peripheral blood. This sequence originates from a woman aged 50 to 65 with acute or convalescent COVID-19. The CDR3 protein sequence reads: CASSLGPGQKFF. The DNA sequence is given as TGTGCCAGCAGCTTAGGCCCGGGACAAAAGTTCTTC.